Each of the 32 T cell receptor beta chains below was sequenced from the same sample in a study of blood T cells in healthy people across ages. PCR was performed a second time for roughly 7 to 11 cycles using a sample-barcoded 5' primer and a J-beta primer mix. TCRdb re-called the 5' RACE reads through MiXCR, storing one row per CDR3 protein. The table lists 700,000 or so distinct CDR3 sequences, about a fifth of them singletons. What was sequenced was blood. The receptors derive from a man between 70 and 80 years old in good health.

This clonotype was picked up a small number of times. The chain couples TRBV10-3 to TRBJ2-7; possible D gene TRBD1, 6 bases. The J call is doubtful: the DNA matches TRBJ2-1 better. Germline loops: CDR1 ENHRY, CDR2 SYGVKD. The CDR3 consists of 12 residues. CDR3 loop: CAISRDNREQFF. In DNA, the CDR3 is TGTGCCATCAGTCGGGACAATAGGGAGCAGTTCTTC.

This clonotype was detected a few times. The junction shows a germline mismatch at one end, possibly a read error. The chain carries TRBV25-1 and TRBJ2-3, with 11 bases fitting TRBD1. Per the germline V gene, CDR1 is MGHDK and CDR2 is SYGVNS. There are 15 residues in the CDR3. CDR3: CASSYGTGGTATQYF. The CDR3 DNA reads as TGTGCCAGCAGTTACGGGACAGGGGGGACAGCTACGCAGTATTTT.

The rearrangement links TRBV6-5 to TRBJ2-3; D gene uncertain. The CDR3 has 15 residues. Germline CDR1 is MNHEY and CDR2 is SVGAGI. Trimming cost V 6 bases and J 5 bases, with 18 bases left between them. The CDR3 is CASSKRAHAIDTQYF. The CDR3 DNA reads as TGTGCCAGCAGCAAACGGGCCCACGCTATAGATACGCAGTATTTT.

This clonotype was recorded a few times. J is TRBJ2-3 and V is TRBV7-2; TRBD2 matches at 7 bases. In germline, CDR1 is SGHTA, CDR2 FQGNSA. The CDR3 contains 15 residues. The V and J ends lost 4 bases and 2 bases, in that order; junction bases with no gene match: 6. The CDR3 loop is CASSSQAGTTDTQYF. CDR3 nucleotide sequence: TGTGCCAGCAGCTCGCAAGCGGGGACCACAGATACGCAGTATTTT.

This clonotype has more than one count but fewer than ten. The chain joins TRBV13 to TRBJ2-5, with 14 bases that match TRBD2. The CDR3 is 16 residues long. Unmatched junction bases numbered 2, after V lost 4 bases and J lost 1 base. Germline assignment: CDR1 PRHDT and CDR2 FYEKMQ (reference sequence). CDR3 sequence reads: CASSSTSGRAQETQYF. The CDR3 DNA reads as TGTGCCAGCAGCTCGACTAGCGGGAGGGCCCAAGAGACCCAGTACTTC. The whole variable domain, filled in from reference TRBV13 and TRBJ2-5, reads AAGVIQSPRHLIKEKRETATLKCYPIPRHDTVYWYQQGPGQDPQFLISFYEKMQSDKGSIPDRFSAQQFSDYHSELNMSSLELGDSALYFCASSSTSGRAQETQYFGPGTRLLVL.

The table lists this clonotype with a few counts. The chain links TRBV7-9 to TRBJ1-2, with TRBD1 identical over 9 bases. The CDR3 is 14 residues long. Germline loops: CDR1 SEHNR, CDR2 FQNEAQ (reference sequence). Germline trimming cut 1 base from V and 6 bases from J; bases unmatched to any gene: 3. This CDR3 reads CASSLGDREHGYTF. The CDR3 region has the DNA TGTGCCAGCAGCTTAGGGGACAGGGAACATGGCTACACCTTC.

This clonotype was seen only a few times. The V gene is TRBV12-3 or TRBV12-4, the J gene TRBJ1-1; the match to TRBD1 covers 8 bases. V shed 4 bases, J shed 3 bases, and the junction held 7 bases outside the gene matches. This CDR3 has 15 amino acids. The DNA for the CDR3 is TGTGCCAGCAGTTCTGACAGGGGACGGCACACTGAAGCTTTCTTT. This encodes CASSSDRGRHTEAFF.

The chain recombines TRBV5-1 with TRBJ2-5; 8 nucleotides line up with TRBD1. CDR3 length equals 15 residues. Germline CDR1 SGHRS, CDR2 YFSETQ. The trim removed 1 base at V and 2 bases at J, leaving 4 bases unmatched. CDR3 residues: CASSLSGTGQETQYF. In DNA, the CDR3 is TGCGCCAGCAGCTTGTCGGGGACAGGACAAGAGACCCAGTACTTC.

The CDR3 DNA sequence: TGTGCCAGCAGCTTTGGCGGGAGGGCCTGGCTCGTCGAGACCCAGTACTTC. Encoded protein: CASSFGGRAWLVETQYF. The rearrangement joins TRBV7-2 to TRBJ2-5, with 9 positions matching TRBD2. The trim removed 3 bases at V and 5 bases at J, leaving 13 bases unmatched. This CDR3 comprises 17 residues. The V gene's germline CDR1 is SGHTA and CDR2 FQGNSA.

The chain joins TRBV11-2 to TRBJ2-3; D may be TRBD1 (5 bases). The V end was cut by 6 bases, the J end by 5 bases, with 21 bases between. The CDR3 length is 16 residues. From germline, CDR1 is SGHAT and CDR2 FQNNGV. The CDR3 loop is CASRPLGQGEEDTQYF. The CDR3 DNA sequence: TGTGCCAGCAGACCCCTAGGGCAGGGCGAGGAAGATACGCAGTATTTT.

The chain combines TRBV5-1 with TRBJ2-1; 10 nucleotides match TRBD2. The germline V gene has CDR1 SGHRS and CDR2 YFSETQ. Losses at the gene ends were 4 bases for V and 8 bases for J; bases not matched to a gene: 9. There are 15 residues in the CDR3. CDR3 nucleotide sequence: TGCGCCAGCAGCCAGGGACTAGCGAAAGTGGATGAGCAGTTCTTC. Translation: CASSQGLAKVDEQFF.

This chain links TRBV6-2 or TRBV6-3 with TRBJ2-3; no clear D. Trimming pared 3 bases from V and 3 bases from J, leaving 13 bases between. The CDR3 contains 15 residues. Per germline, CDR1 MNHEY and CDR2 SVGEGT. The CDR3, as DNA: TGTGCCAGCAGTTATGAGCGAACTAAGACAGATACGCAGTATTTT. It specifies CASSYERTKTDTQYF.

This clonotype came up many times. The chain employs TRBV4-3 and TRBJ2-3, with D possibly matching TRBD2 (5 bases). This CDR3 has 14 amino acids. The V end was cut by 0 bases, the J end by 6 bases, with 10 bases between. Germline CDR1 and CDR2: LGHNA and YSLEER. CDR3 sequence reads: CASSQDEGADTQYF. The DNA for the CDR3 is TGCGCCAGCAGCCAAGATGAGGGCGCGGATACGCAGTATTTT.

This chain joins TRBV3-1 and TRBJ2-7, with 12 bases identical to TRBD1. V lost 1 base and J lost 5; bases outside the gene matches: 9. Germline CDR1 is LGHDT and CDR2 is YNNKEL (reference sequence). The CDR3 spans 17 residues. CDR3 residues: CASSQVPPGTGGNEQYF. CDR3 coding DNA: TGTGCCAGCAGCCAAGTACCTCCCGGGACAGGGGGCAACGAGCAGTACTTC.

CDR3 nucleotides: TGTGCCAGCAGGGGCAGCCTAGCCAAAAACATTCAGTACTTC. Translation gives CASRGSLAKNIQYF. The J gene is TRBJ2-4, the V gene TRBV12-3 or TRBV12-4; no clear D. Trimming took 6 bases from V and 0 from J, leaving 9 bases between them. The CDR3 totals 14 residues.

The chain couples TRBV20-1 to TRBJ2-1, with 14 positions matching TRBD2. With 3 bases clipped from V and 5 bases from J, the junction kept 3 bases outside the gene matches. The CDR3 totals 15 residues. Germline loops: CDR1 DFQATT, CDR2 SNEGSKA (reference sequence). The CDR3: CSASKTSGGDNEQFF. The CDR3 coding sequence is TGCAGTGCTAGCAAGACTAGCGGGGGGGACAATGAGCAGTTCTTC.

This chain links TRBV20-1 with TRBJ2-1; 9 bases map to TRBD1. The CDR3 is 14 residues long. The V segment lost 6 bases and the J segment 6 bases; nucleotides outside the gene matches: 9. CDR1 DFQATT and CDR2 SNEGSKA come from the germline V gene (reference sequence). CDR3 region: CSAKNRGRFNEQFF. Written as DNA, the CDR3 is TGCAGTGCCAAGAACAGGGGGCGCTTCAATGAGCAGTTCTTC.

This clonotype was observed a handful of times. The chain recombines TRBV20-1 with TRBJ1-5, with D possibly TRBD1 on 6 matching bases. Germline CDR1 is DFQATT and CDR2 is SNEGSKA (reference sequence). This CDR3 spans 14 amino acids. Trimming removed 3 bases at V and 1 base at J, with 10 bases between. The CDR3 sequence is CSARDSSSNQPQHF. The CDR3 region has the DNA TGCAGTGCTAGGGACAGTTCGAGCAATCAGCCCCAGCATTTT.

The CDR3 spells CASSSSDGSSGNTIYF. The CDR3 DNA reads as TGCGCCAGCAGCTCCTCGGACGGAAGCTCTGGAAACACCATATATTTT. The gene calls are TRBV5-1 and TRBJ1-3, with D hard to call. Looked up from germline, CDR1 is SGHRS and CDR2 is YFSETQ. The V end lost 3 bases, the J end lost 0 bases, and 13 bases lay between the germline ends. The CDR3 extends over 16 amino acids.

This clonotype was counted a few times. This sequence joins TRBV19 and TRBJ1-5, with D unclear. The germline V gene encodes CDR1 LNHDA and CDR2 SQIVND (reference sequence). Trimming removed 3 bases from V and 0 bases from J, with 9 bases in between. The CDR3 extends over 15 amino acids. CDR3 in DNA: TGTGCCAGTAGTATTGGTCGTTATAGCAATCAGCCCCAGCATTTT. It encodes CASSIGRYSNQPQHF.

This clonotype was counted a few times. The chain is built from TRBV7-8 and TRBJ1-2; 7 bases fit TRBD1. The CDR3 has 13 residues. V lost 2 bases to trimming and J lost 6 bases; unmatched junction nucleotides: 3. Germline lookup yields CDR1 SGHVS and CDR2 FQNEAQ. The CDR3 nucleotides read TGTGCCAGCAGCTTAAACGGACAGGATGGCTACACCTTC. It is translated as CASSLNGQDGYTF.

This sequence joins TRBV7-7 and TRBJ2-1; TRBD1 matches 11 bases. V lost 1 base, J lost 6 bases, and 2 bases stayed unmatched. The length of the CDR3 is 15 residues. From germline, CDR1 is SSHAT and CDR2 FNYEAQ (reference sequence). CDR3 sequence: CASSLGGTGGNEQFF. CDR3 nucleotide sequence: TGTGCCAGCAGCTTAGGGGGGACAGGGGGCAATGAGCAGTTCTTC.

In regard to this clonotype: Sequence at one end of the junction differs from germline and may be a read error. This sequence joins TRBV28 and TRBJ2-5; D could derive from TRBD1 or TRBD2 (6 bases each). Germline-derived CDR1 and CDR2 are MDHEN and SYDVKM. This CDR3 contains 11 residues. CDR3 amino acids: CATGFGGRSLF. The CDR3 nucleotides are TGTGCCACTGGTTTCGGGGGCAGGTCCCTCTTC.

In its sample, this clonotype was seen a few times. The rearrangement links TRBV3-1 to TRBJ2-5; no firm D call. The CDR3 is made up of 14 amino acids. Germline-derived CDR1 and CDR2 are LGHDT and YNNKEL (reference sequence). V gave up 4 bases and J gave up 5 bases, with 14 bases separating them. DNA for the CDR3: TGTGCCAGCAGCCGGCCGCCAGAAGTGGAGACCCAGTACTTC. Its protein product is CASSRPPEVETQYF.

This clonotype was seen a few times. The rearrangement joins TRBV7-6 to TRBJ2-3, with TRBD1 matching over 10 bases. Trimming at V came to 8 bases and at J to 4 bases, leaving 3 bases not matched to a gene. CDR1 and CDR2 (germline): SGHVS, FNYEAQ. This CDR3 comprises 13 residues. CDR3 sequence: CASRDRGSDTQYF. The DNA for the CDR3 is TGTGCCAGCCGGGACAGGGGATCAGATACGCAGTATTTT.

The chain joins TRBV6-1 to TRBJ2-3; 15 bases align to TRBD2. Trimming at V came to 5 bases and at J to 2 bases, leaving 2 bases not matched to a gene. Looked up from germline, CDR1 is MNHNS and CDR2 is SASEGT. The CDR3 runs 16 residues. CDR3 amino acids: CASSRTSGGVTDTQYF. Written as DNA, the CDR3 is TGTGCCAGCAGTCGGACTAGCGGGGGGGTCACAGATACGCAGTATTTT.

The chain joins TRBV19 to TRBJ2-7; 10 nucleotides agree with TRBD1. The DNA end favors TRBJ2-1, so the J call may be wrong. Germline CDR1 is LNHDA and CDR2 is SQIVND (reference sequence). The CDR3 covers 17 residues. The CDR3 loop is CASSVSGTGVRLSEQFF. Here the CDR3 DNA reads TGTGCCAGTAGTGTCTCCGGGACAGGGGTAAGGTTGAGTGAGCAGTTCTTC.

This clonotype occurred a few times. The chain employs TRBV5-1 and TRBJ1-1, with D perhaps matching TRBD1 (5 bases). CDR3 length equals 14 residues. With 4 bases removed from V and 2 bases from J, the gap between germline ends came to 12 bases. Per the germline V gene, CDR1 is SGHRS and CDR2 is YFSETQ. The DNA of the CDR3 is TGCGCCAGCAGCGGGGGACCGATTAACACTGAAGCTTTCTTT. This codes for CASSGGPINTEAFF.

This clonotype appeared a few times. The chain employs TRBV13 and TRBJ1-2; 11 positions agree with TRBD1. CDR3 size: 13 residues. Per the germline V gene, CDR1 is PRHDT and CDR2 is FYEKMQ (reference sequence). J was trimmed by 11 bases and V by 5 bases; bases with no gene match: 7. CDR3 in amino acids: CASSEGQGAHYTF. CDR3 DNA sequence: TGTGCCAGCAGCGAAGGACAGGGGGCTCATTACACCTTC.

The gene calls are TRBV18 and TRBJ2-7; 9 bases are a match to TRBD1. The germline V gene encodes CDR1 KGHSH and CDR2 LQKENI. V trimming: 2 bases; J trimming: 4 bases; junction bases outside the gene matches: 9. The CDR3 sequence is 16 residues long. Here the CDR3 reads CASSPKPGQGLYEQYV. DNA for the CDR3: TGTGCCAGCTCACCAAAGCCGGGACAGGGTCTTTACGAGCAGTACGTC.

This chain uses TRBV2 with TRBJ1-5, with 8 nucleotides matching TRBD1. CDR1 SNHLY and CDR2 FYNNEI come from the germline V gene. There are 15 residues in the CDR3. J was trimmed by 0 bases and V by 7 bases; bases with no gene match: 5. The CDR3 loop is CASKAGGSSNQPQHF. The CDR3 DNA reads TGTGCCAGCAAGGCAGGGGGCTCTAGCAATCAGCCCCAGCATTTT.

This clonotype was seen a few times. J is TRBJ1-4 and V is TRBV20-1; D is perhaps TRBD1 (6 bases). CDR1 is DFQATT, CDR2 SNEGSKA, per germline (reference sequence). The CDR3 is 14 amino acids. Between the trimmed V and J ends, which lost 1 base and 5 bases, there was a span of 11 bases. The CDR3 sequence is CSARVGTLNEKLFF. The CDR3 nucleotides are TGCAGTGCTAGAGTCGGGACACTCAATGAAAAACTGTTTTTT.